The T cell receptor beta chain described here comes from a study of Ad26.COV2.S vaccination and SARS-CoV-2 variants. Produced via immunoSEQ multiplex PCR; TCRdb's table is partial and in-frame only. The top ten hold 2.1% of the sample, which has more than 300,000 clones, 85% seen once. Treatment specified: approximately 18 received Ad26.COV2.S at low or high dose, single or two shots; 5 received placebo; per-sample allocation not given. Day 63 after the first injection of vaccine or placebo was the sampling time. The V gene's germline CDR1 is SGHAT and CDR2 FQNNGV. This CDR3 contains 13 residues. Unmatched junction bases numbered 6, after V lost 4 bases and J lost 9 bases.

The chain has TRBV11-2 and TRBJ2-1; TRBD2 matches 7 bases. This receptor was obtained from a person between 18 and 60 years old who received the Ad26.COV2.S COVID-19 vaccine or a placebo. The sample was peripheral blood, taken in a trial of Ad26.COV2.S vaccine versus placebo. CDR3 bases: TGTGCCAGCAGCTCGAGAGGGGAGGGTGAGCAGTTCTTC. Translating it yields CASSSRGEGEQFF.